A selection of T cell receptor beta chains follows, all from one sample in a study of T-cell reconstitution after alpha-beta-depleted transplantation in children. TCRdb re-called the PCR reads with MiXCR, one entry per CDR3 protein. This sample carries fewer than 400,000 distinct CDR3 sequences, about a fifth of them seen once, and the ten largest clones take around 4%. Sequenced here: PBMCs from the stem cell graft donor, sampled from the stem cell graft. The receptors derive from a human donor who donated a stem cell graft to a child with acute myeloid leukemia. Each CDR3 is given with its conserved first and last residue. A D gene is named only where the DNA matches it firmly. Size values are once, few and many counts, or a class for expanded clones, and some rows have none.

-,-,TRBV7-3,TRBJ2-1,16,CASSPEGAVTYNEQFF,TGTGCCAGCAGCCCAGAAGGCGCGGTAACCTACAATGAGCAGTTCTTC
-,-,TRBV9,TRBJ1-4,15,CASSVRPRGNEKLFF,TGTGCCAGCAGCGTACGTCCGCGAGGAAATGAAAAACTGTTTTTT
many,TRBD2,TRBV29-1,TRBJ2-1,16,CSVEGSGSRSYNEQFF,TGCAGCGTTGAAGGTAGCGGGAGTCGATCCTACAATGAGCAGTTCTTC
-,-,TRBV28,TRBJ2-3,13,CASSPVSIDTQYF,TGTGCCAGCAGTCCCGTATCGATAGATACGCAGTATTTT
few,-,TRBV7-2,TRBJ1-5,15,CASSRGRPYNQPQHF,TGTGCCAGCAGCCGGGGCAGGCCCTACAATCAGCCCCAGCATTTT
few,TRBD1,TRBV29-1,TRBJ1-1,12,CSAPGQNSEAFF,TGCAGCGCTCCGGGACAGAATTCCGAAGCTTTCTTT
-,TRBD2,TRBV5-1,TRBJ2-1,14,CASTSERESDEQFF,TGCGCCAGCACCTCGGAGCGGGAGAGCGATGAGCAGTTCTTC
-,-,TRBV20-1,TRBJ2-3,14,CSASFMVGTDTQYF,TGCAGTGCTAGTTTTATGGTAGGCACAGATACGCAGTATTTT
once,-,TRBV29-1,TRBJ2-7,14,CSVETLSSPYEQYF,TGCAGCGTTGAAACTTTGTCCAGCCCCTACGAGCAGTACTTC
-,TRBD1,TRBV5-4,TRBJ2-5,15,CASRPPTGSQETQYF,TGTGCCAGCAGGCCCCCGACAGGGAGCCAAGAGACCCAGTACTTC
many,TRBD2,TRBV6-5,TRBJ2-5,15,CASSIILAGGSTQYF,TGTGCCAGCAGTATCATCCTAGCGGGAGGATCGACCCAGTACTTC
-,TRBD1,TRBV29-1,TRBJ2-1,15,CSDKGGQGYFNEQFF,TGCAGCGATAAGGGGGGACAGGGGTATTTCAATGAGCAGTTCTTC
few,-,TRBV20-1,TRBJ1-1,10,CSATRARAFF,TGCAGTGCTACCAGGGCCAGGGCTTTCTTT
many,-,TRBV15,TRBJ2-1,14,CATSRQTGWHEQFF,TGTGCCACCAGCAGACAAACAGGGTGGCATGAGCAGTTCTTC